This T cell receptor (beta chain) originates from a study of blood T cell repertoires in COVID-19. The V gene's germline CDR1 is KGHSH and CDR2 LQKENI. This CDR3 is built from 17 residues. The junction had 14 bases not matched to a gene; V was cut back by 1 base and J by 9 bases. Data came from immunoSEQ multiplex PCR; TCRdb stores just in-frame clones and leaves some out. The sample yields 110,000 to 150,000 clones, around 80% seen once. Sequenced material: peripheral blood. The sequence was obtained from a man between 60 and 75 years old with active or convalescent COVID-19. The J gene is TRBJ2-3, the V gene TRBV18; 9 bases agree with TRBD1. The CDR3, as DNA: TGTGCCAGCTCACCACAGCGCGGACAGGGGAGTGCAGCCACGCAGTATTTT. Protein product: CASSPQRGQGSAATQYF.